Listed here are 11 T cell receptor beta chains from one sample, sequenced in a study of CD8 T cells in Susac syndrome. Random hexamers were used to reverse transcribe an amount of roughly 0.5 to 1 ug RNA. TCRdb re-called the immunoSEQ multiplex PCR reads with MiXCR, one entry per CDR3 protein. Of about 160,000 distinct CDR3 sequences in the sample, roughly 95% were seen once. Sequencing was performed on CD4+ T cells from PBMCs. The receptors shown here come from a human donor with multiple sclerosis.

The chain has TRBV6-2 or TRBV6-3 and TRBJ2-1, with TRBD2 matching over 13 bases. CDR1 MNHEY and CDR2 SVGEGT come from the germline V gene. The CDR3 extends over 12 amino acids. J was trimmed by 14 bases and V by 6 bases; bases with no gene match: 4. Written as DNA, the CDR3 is TGTGCCAGCAGGACTAGCGGGGGGTCCGAGTTCTTC. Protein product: CASRTSGGSEFF.

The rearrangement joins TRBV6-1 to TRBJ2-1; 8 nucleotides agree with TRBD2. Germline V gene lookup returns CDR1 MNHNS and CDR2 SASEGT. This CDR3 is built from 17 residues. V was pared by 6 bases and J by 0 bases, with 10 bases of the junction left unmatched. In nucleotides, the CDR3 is TGTGCCAGCAGACCAAGACTAGCGCAAAGCTCCTACAATGAGCAGTTCTTC. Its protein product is CASRPRLAQSSYNEQFF.

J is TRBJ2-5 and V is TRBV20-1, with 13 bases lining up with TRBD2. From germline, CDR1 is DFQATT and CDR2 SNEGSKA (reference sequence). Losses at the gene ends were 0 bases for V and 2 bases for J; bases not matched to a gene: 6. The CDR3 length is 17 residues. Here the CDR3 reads CSARDLTSGRYQETQYF. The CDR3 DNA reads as TGCAGTGCTAGAGACCTGACTAGCGGGAGGTATCAAGAGACCCAGTACTTC.

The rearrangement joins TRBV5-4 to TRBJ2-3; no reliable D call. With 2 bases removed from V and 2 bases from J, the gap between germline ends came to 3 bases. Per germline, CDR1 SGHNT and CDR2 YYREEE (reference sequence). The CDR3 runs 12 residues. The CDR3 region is CASSFTTDTQYF. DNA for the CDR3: TGTGCCAGCAGCTTTACCACAGATACGCAGTATTTT.

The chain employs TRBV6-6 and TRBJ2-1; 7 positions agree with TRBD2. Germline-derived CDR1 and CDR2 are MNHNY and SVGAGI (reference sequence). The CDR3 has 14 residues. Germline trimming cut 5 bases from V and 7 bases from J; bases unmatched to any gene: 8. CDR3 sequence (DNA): TGTGCCAGCAGTCCCGGACTAGGGTGGAATGAGCAGTTCTTC. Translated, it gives CASSPGLGWNEQFF.

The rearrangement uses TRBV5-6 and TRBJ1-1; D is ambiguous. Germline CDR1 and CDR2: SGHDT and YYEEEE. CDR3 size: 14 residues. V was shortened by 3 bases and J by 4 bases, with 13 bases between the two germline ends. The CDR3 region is CASSSDLVSTEAFF. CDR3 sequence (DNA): TGTGCCAGCAGCTCGGATCTAGTCAGCACTGAAGCTTTCTTT.

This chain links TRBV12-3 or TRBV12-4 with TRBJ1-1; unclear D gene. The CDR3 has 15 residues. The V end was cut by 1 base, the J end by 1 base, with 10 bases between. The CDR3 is CASSLEPSGNTEAFF. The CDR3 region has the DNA TGTGCCAGCAGTTTAGAACCATCCGGGAACACTGAAGCTTTCTTT.

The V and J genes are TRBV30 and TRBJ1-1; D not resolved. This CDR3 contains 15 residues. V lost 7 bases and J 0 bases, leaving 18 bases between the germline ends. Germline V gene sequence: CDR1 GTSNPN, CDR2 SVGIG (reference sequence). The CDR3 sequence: CALLLPGRLNTEAFF. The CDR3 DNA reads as TGTGCCTTGCTTCTCCCCGGGCGCCTGAACACTGAAGCTTTCTTT.

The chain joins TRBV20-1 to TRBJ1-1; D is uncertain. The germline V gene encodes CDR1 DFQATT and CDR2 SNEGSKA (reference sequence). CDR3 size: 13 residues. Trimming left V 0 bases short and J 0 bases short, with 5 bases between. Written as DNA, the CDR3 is TGCAGTGCTAGAGACAGAATGAACACTGAAGCTTTCTTT. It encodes CSARDRMNTEAFF.

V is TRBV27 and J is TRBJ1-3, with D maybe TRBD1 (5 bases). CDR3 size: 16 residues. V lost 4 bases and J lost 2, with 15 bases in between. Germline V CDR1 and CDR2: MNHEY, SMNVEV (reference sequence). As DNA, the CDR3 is TGTGCCAGCAGTTCCTCGGGGGGAAGGACTGGAAACACCATATATTTT. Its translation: CASSSSGGRTGNTIYF.

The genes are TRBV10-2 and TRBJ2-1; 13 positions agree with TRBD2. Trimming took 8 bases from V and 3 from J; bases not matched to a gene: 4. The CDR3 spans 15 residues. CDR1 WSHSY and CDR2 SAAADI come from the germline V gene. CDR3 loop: CASRRTSGSYNEQFF. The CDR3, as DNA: TGCGCCAGCCGCCGGACTAGCGGGAGCTACAATGAGCAGTTCTTC.